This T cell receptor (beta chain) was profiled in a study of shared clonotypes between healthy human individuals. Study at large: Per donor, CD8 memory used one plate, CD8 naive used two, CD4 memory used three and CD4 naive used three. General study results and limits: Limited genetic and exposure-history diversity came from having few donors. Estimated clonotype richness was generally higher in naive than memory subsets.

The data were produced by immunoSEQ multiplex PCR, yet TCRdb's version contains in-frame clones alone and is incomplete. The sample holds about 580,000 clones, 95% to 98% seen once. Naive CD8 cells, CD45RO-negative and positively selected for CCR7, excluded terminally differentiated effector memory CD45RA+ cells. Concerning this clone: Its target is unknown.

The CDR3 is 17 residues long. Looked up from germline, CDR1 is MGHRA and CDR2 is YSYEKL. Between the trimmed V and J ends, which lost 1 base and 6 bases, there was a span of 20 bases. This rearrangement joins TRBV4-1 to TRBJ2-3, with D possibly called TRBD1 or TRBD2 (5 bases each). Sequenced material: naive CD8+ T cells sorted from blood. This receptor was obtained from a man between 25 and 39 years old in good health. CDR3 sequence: CASSQGEGDPRRDTQYF. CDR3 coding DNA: TGCGCCAGCAGCCAAGGCGAAGGGGACCCCCGAAGGGATACGCAGTATTTT.